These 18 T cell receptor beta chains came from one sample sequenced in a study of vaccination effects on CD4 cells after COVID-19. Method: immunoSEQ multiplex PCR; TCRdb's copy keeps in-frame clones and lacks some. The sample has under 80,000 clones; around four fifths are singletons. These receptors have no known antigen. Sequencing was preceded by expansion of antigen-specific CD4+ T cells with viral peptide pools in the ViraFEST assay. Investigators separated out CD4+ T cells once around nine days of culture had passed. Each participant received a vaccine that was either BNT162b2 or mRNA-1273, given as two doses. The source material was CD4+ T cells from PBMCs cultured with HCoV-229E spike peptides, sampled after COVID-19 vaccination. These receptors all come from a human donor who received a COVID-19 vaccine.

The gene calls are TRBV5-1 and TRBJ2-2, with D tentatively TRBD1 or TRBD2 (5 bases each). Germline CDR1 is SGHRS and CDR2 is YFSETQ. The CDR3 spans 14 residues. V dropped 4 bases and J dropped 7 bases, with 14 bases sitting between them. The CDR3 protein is CASSRGAGSGELFF. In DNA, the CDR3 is TGCGCCAGCAGCCGGGGCGCGGGTAGCGGGGAGCTGTTTTTT.

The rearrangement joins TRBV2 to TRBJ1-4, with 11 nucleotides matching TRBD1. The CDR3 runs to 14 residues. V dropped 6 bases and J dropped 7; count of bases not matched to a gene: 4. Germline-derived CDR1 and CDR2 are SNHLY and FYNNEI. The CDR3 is CASSPGTGGEKLFF. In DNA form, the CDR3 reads TGTGCCAGCAGCCCCGGGACAGGGGGTGAAAAACTGTTTTTT.

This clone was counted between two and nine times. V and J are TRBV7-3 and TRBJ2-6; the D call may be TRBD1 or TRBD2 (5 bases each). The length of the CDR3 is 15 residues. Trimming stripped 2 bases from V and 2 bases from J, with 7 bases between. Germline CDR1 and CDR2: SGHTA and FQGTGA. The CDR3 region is CASSLEGTGANVLTF. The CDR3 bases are TGTGCCAGCAGCTTAGAGGGGACTGGGGCCAACGTCCTGACTTTC.

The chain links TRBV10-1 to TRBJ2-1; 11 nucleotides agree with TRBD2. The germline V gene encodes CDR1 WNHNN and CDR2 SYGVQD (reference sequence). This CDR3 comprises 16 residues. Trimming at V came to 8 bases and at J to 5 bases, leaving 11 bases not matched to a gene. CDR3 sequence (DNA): TGCGCCAGCGCCTCTGCCGGGACTAGCGGAAACAATGAGCAGTTCTTC. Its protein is CASASAGTSGNNEQFF.

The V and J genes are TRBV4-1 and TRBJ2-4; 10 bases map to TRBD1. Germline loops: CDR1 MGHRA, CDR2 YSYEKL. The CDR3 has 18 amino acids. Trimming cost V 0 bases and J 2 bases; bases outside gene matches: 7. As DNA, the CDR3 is TGCGCCAGCAGCCAAGAGCGACAGGGGGCAAGAACCAAAAACATTCAGTACTTC. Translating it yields CASSQERQGARTKNIQYF.

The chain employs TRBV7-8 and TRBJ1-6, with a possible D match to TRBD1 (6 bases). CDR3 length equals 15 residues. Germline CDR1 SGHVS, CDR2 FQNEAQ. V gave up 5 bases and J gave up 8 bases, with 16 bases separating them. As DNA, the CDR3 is TGTGCCAGCAGCCTAACGGACAGCGTGCATTCACCCCTCCACTTT. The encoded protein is CASSLTDSVHSPLHF.

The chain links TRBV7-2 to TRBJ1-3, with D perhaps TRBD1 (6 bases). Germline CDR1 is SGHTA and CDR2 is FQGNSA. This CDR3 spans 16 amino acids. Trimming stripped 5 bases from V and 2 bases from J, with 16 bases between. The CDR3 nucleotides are TGTGCCAGCAGCCCCTCCCGACAGGCGACTGGAAACACCATATATTTT. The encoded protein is CASSPSRQATGNTIYF.

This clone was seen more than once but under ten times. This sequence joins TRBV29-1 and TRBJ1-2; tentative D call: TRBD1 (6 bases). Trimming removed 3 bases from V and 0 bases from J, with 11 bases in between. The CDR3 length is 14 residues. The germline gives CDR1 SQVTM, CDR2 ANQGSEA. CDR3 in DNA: TGCAGCGTTGACAGGGACACCGCTAACTATGGCTACACCTTC. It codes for CSVDRDTANYGYTF.

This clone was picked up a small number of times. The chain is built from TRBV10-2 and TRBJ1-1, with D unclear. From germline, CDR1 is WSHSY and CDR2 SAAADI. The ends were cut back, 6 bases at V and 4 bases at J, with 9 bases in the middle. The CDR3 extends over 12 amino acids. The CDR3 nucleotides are TGCGCCAGCAGCTCTGTAGGCACTGAAGCTTTCTTT. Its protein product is CASSSVGTEAFF.

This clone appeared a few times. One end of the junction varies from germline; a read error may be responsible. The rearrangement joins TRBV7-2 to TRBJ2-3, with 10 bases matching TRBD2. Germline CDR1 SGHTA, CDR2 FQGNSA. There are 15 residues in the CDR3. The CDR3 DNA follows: TGTGCCAGCAGCGTAGCGGGGGGCCCTACAGATACGCAGTATTTT. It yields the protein CASSVAGGPTDTQYF.

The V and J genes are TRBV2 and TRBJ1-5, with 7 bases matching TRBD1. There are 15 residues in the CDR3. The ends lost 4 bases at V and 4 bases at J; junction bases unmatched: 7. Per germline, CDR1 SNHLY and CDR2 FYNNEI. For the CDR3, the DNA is TGTGCCAGCAGTGGGGAAGAGGGACAGAATCAGCCCCAGCATTTT. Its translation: CASSGEEGQNQPQHF. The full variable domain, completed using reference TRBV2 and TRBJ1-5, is EPEVTQTPSHQVTQMGQEVILRCVPISNHLYFYWYRQILGQKVEFLVSFYNNEISEKSEIFDDQFSVERPDGSNFTLKIRSTKLEDSAMYFCASSGEEGQNQPQHFGDGTRLSIL.

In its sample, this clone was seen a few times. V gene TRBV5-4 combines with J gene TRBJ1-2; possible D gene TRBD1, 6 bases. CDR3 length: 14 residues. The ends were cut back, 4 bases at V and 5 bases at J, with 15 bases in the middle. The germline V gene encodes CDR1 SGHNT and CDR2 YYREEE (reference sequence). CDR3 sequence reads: CASSITQGNYGYTF. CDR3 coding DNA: TGTGCCAGCAGCATAACCCAGGGGAATTATGGCTACACCTTC.

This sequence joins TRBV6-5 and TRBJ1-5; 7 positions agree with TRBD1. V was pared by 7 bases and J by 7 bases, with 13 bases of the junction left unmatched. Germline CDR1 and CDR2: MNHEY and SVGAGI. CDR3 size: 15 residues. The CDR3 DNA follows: TGTGCCAGCAAACTAACGACAGGGACGTACCAGCCCCAGCATTTT. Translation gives CASKLTTGTYQPQHF.

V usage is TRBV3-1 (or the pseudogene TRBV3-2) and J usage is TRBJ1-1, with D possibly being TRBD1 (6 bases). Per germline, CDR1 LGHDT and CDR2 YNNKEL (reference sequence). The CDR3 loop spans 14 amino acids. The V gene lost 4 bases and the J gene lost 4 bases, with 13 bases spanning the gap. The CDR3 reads CASSLGTHGTEAFF. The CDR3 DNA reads TGTGCCAGCAGCCTCGGGACACACGGCACTGAAGCTTTCTTT.

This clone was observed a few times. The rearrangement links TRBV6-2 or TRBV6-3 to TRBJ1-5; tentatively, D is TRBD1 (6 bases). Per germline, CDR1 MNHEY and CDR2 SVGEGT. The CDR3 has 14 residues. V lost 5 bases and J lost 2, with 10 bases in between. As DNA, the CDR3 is TGTGCCAGCAGTCCCAACAGGGGCAATCAGCCCCAGCATTTT. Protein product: CASSPNRGNQPQHF.

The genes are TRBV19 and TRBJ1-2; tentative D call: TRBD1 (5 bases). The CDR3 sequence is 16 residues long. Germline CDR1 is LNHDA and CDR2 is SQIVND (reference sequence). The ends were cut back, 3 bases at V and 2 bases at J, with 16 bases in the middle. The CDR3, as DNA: TGTGCCAGTAGTATGACGTCGGGACTGATGAACTATGGCTACACCTTC. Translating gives CASSMTSGLMNYGYTF.

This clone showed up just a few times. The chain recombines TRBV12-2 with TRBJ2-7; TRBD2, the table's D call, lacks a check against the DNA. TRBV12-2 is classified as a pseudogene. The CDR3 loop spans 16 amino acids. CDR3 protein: CASRYRTSGEGYEQYV. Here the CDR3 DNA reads TGTGCAAGTCGCTACCGGACTAGCGGGGAAGGCTACGAGCAGTACGTC.

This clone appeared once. In DNA, the CDR3 is TGTGCCAGCAGCTTGGAGCAGGGCCAGCTGAACACCGGGGAGCTGTTTTTT. Protein: CASSLEQGQLNTGELFF. The rearrangement uses TRBV5-8 and TRBJ2-2; a weak D match, TRBD1 (5 bases). The V and J ends lost 0 bases and 1 base respectively, with 13 bases between them. Germline CDR1 SGHTS, CDR2 YDEGEE. The CDR3 has 17 residues.